A selection of T cell receptor beta chains follows, all from one sample in a study of cytomegalovirus exposure and HLA in healthy donors. Generated by immunoSEQ multiplex PCR, the TCRdb table keeps only in-frame clones and is missing some. The data hold 250,000 to 350,000 clones, with more than 80% observed a single time. Sequences were obtained from PBMCs. Receptors originate from a man in his forties in good health and CMV-seropositive. Each CDR3 is given with its conserved first and last residue. Fields, in order: clone size, D gene, J gene, V gene, CDR3 protein, CDR3 DNA. A D gene is named only where the DNA matches it firmly. Some rows have no size entry. The others give once, few or many, or a class for an expanded clone.

once TRBD2 TRBJ2-7 TRBV2 CASSDPKREIDEQYF TGTGCCAGCAGTGACCCCAAGCGGGAGATCGACGAGCAGTACTTC
few TRBD2 TRBJ2-4 TRBV5-1 CASSMLAGLGNIQYF TGCGCCAGCAGCATGCTAGCGGGTCTCGGGAACATTCAGTACTTC
once TRBD2 TRBJ2-2 TRBV6-6 CASSFVAGGGTGELFF TGTGCCAGCAGTTTCGTAGCGGGAGGAGGCACCGGGGAGCTGTTTTTT
- - TRBJ2-1 TRBV4-1 CASSQDKDYRISYNEQFF TGCGCCAGCAGCCAAGATAAGGACTACCGGATCTCCTACAATGAGCAGTTCTTC
- - TRBJ1-1 TRBV19 CASSDHGDNTEAFF TGTGCCAGTAGTGACCATGGAGATAACACTGAAGCTTTCTTT
- TRBD1 TRBJ2-7 TRBV5-1 CASSLGDRGLEQYF TGCGCCAGCAGCTTGGGGGACAGGGGCCTGGAGCAGTACTTC
- - TRBJ1-6 TRBV2 CASSGSSGVNSPLHF TGTGCCAGCAGTGGATCCTCAGGGGTTAATTCACCCCTCCACTTT
- - TRBJ2-7 TRBV19 CASSILGAGYHEQYF TGTGCCAGTAGTATACTTGGGGCAGGTTACCACGAGCAGTACTTC
few - TRBJ2-7 TRBV5-6 CASSLAQTYEQYF TGTGCCAGCAGCTTGGCACAGACCTACGAGCAGTACTTC
- TRBD2 TRBJ2-3 TRBV6-1 CASSSSGDTQYF TGTGCCAGCAGTTCTAGCGGAGATACGCAGTATTTT
- - TRBJ1-6 TRBV7-8 CASSSAGTKESPLHF TGTGCCAGCAGCTCTGCCGGGACAAAAGAATCACCCCTCCACTTT
- - TRBJ2-7 TRBV6-5 CAGTGTGTYEQYF TGTGCCGGGACCGGGACTGGGACCTACGAGCAGTACTTC
- - TRBJ2-1 TRBV28 CASSSPREWAVEQFF TGTGCCAGCAGTTCTCCCCGAGAGTGGGCTGTGGAGCAGTTCTTC
- - TRBJ2-7 TRBV9 CASSPLRGRYEQYF TGTGCCAGCAGCCCCCTCAGGGGACGGTACGAGCAGTACTTC
once - TRBJ1-5 TRBV29-1 CSLPFGGRYQPQHF TGCAGCCTCCCATTTGGAGGTAGGTACCAGCCCCAGCATTTT
- - TRBJ2-6 TRBV19 CASSTKRSGANVLTF TGTGCCAGTAGTACAAAGCGGTCTGGGGCCAACGTCCTGACTTTC
- TRBD2 TRBJ2-1 TRBV4-2 CASSQGPQLAGGRNEQFF TGTGCCAGCAGCCAAGGTCCCCAACTAGCGGGAGGACGTAATGAGCAGTTCTTC
once - TRBJ2-3 TRBV7-2 CASSFYTDTQYF TGTGCCAGCAGCTTTTACACAGATACGCAGTATTTT
- - TRBJ1-5 TRBV25-1 CASSDPGREQPQHF TGTGCCAGCAGTGATCCGGGCAGGGAACAGCCCCAGCATTTT
- - TRBJ2-1 TRBV5-8 CASSTGTYNEQFF TGTGCCAGCAGCACCGGGACTTACAATGAGCAGTTCTTC
- TRBD1 TRBJ1-1 TRBV19 CASTSPGTGNTEAFF TGTGCCAGTACCAGCCCCGGGACAGGGAACACTGAAGCTTTCTTT
- - TRBJ1-1 TRBV19 CASSIGERWTEAFF TGTGCCAGTAGTATAGGGGAGCGGTGGACAGAGGCTTTCTTT
- TRBD2 TRBJ2-7 TRBV5-6 CASSIGTSGSYEQYF TGTGCCAGCAGCATCGGGACTAGCGGCTCCTACGAGCAGTACTTC
- - TRBJ2-4 TRBV7-2 CASSRRETRNIQYF TGTGCCAGCAGCCGAAGGGAGACACGAAACATTCAGTACTTC
few TRBD2 TRBJ2-1 TRBV7-3 CASSLIGGTSGSYYNEQFF TGTGCCAGCAGCTTAATAGGGGGGACTAGCGGATCATACTACAATGAGCAGTTCTTC
once TRBD1 TRBJ2-1 TRBV29-1 CSVPGTAYLGPYNEQFF TGCAGCGTACCCGGGACAGCCTACTTGGGCCCCTACAATGAGCAGTTCTTC
- TRBD1 TRBJ1-2 TRBV7-2 CASSFGTGLLYGYTF TGTGCCAGCAGCTTCGGGACAGGGCTCCTCTATGGCTACACCTTC
once - TRBJ2-3 TRBV10-3 CAIKPDTDTQYF TGTGCCATCAAACCAGACACAGATACGCAGTATTTT
- - TRBJ1-4 TRBV28 CASSLSFPLSEKLFF TGTGCCAGCAGTTTAAGCTTTCCTCTGAGTGAAAAACTGTTTTTT
- - TRBJ2-1 TRBV27 CASSFGFQGNNEQFF TGTGCCAGCAGTTTCGGGTTTCAGGGGAACAATGAGCAGTTCTTC
- - TRBJ1-5 TRBV28 CASNTGVGNQPQHF TGTGCCAGCAATACAGGCGTCGGCAATCAGCCCCAGCATTTT
- TRBD2 TRBJ2-1 TRBV18 CASSPLAGAYNEQFF TGTGCCAGCTCACCACTAGCGGGGGCCTACAATGAGCAGTTCTTC
- - TRBJ1-5 TRBV4-1 CASSQGGTSGQPQHF TGCGCCAGCAGCCAAGGGGGGACATCTGGTCAGCCCCAGCATTTT
- - TRBJ1-1 TRBV6-1 CASSDLNSREF TGTGCCAGCAGTGACCTGAACTCCCGGGAGTTT
- - TRBJ2-5 TRBV6-1 CASSDVGTPQETQYF TGTGCCAGCAGTGACGTAGGGACACCACAAGAGACCCAGTACTTC
- - TRBJ2-5 TRBV7-2 CASSLGGWQETQYF TGTGCCAGCAGCTTGGGCGGGTGGCAAGAGACCCAGTACTTC
many TRBD1 TRBJ2-4 TRBV19 CASSIHRQGENIQYF TGTGCCAGTAGTATCCATCGACAGGGGGAAAACATTCAGTACTTC
- TRBD1 TRBJ1-2 TRBV25-1 CASSAGTVYGYTF TGTGCCAGCAGTGCCGGGACAGTCTATGGCTACACCTTC
medium-sized TRBD2 TRBJ2-5 TRBV5-1 CASSLRTSGTNPYQETQYF TGCGCCAGCAGCTTGCGGACTAGCGGGACCAATCCATACCAAGAGACCCAGTACTTC
- - TRBJ1-1 TRBV18 CASSPPAANTEAFF TGTGCCAGCTCACCACCAGCGGCTAACACTGAAGCTTTCTTT
- TRBD2 TRBJ2-7 TRBV28 CASSFGLAGYEQYF TGTGCCAGCAGTTTTGGACTAGCGGGCTACGAGCAGTACTTC
- - TRBJ2-7 TRBV27 CASRTFTGGSEGYEQYF TGTGCCAGCAGGACCTTCACGGGGGGCAGTGAGGGCTACGAGCAGTACTTC
- - TRBJ1-3 TRBV5-1 CASSSSTGHSGNTIYF TGCGCCAGCAGCTCGTCGACAGGACACTCTGGAAACACCATATATTTT
- TRBD1 TRBJ1-2 TRBV5-8 CASSLVTGEEGYTF TGTGCCAGCAGCTTGGTCACAGGGGAGGAGGGCTACACCTTC